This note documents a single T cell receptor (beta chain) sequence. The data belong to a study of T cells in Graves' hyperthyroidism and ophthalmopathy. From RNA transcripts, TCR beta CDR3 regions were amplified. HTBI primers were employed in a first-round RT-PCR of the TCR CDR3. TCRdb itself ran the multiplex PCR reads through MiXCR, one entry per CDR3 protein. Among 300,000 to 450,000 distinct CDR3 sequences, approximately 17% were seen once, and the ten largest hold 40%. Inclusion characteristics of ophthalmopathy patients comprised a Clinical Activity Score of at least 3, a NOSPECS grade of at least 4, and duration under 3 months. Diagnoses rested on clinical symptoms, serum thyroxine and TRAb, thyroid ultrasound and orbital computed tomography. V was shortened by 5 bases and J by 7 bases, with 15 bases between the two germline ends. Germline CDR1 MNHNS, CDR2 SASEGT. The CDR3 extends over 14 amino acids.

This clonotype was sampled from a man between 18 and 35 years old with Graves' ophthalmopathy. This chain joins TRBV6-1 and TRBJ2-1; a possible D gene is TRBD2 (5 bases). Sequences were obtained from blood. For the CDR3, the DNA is TGTGCCAGCAGTTTGGTCGGGGTGTGGAATGAGCAGTTCTTC. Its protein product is CASSLVGVWNEQFF.